Listed below are T cell receptor beta chains from one sample, sequenced in a study of regulatory T cells in long-lasting Graves disease. TCRdb used MiXCR to reprocess the multiplex PCR reads, holding one entry per CDR3 protein. The top ten clones hold about 9.1% of a sample with about 540,000 distinct CDR3 sequences, roughly 13% of them seen once. The sample was also reused in another study, on T cells in Graves' hyperthyroidism and ophthalmopathy.

This specimen consisted of peripheral blood mononuclear cells (PBMCs), obtained at new diagnosis, from a patient treated with antithyroid drugs. All receptors derive from a young man with Graves disease. CDR3s leave out the opening cysteine and the closing phenylalanine or tryptophan.

>TRBJ2-1|TRBV10-3
AISLAGPANEQF
>TRBJ2-1|TRBV12-3/TRBV12-4
ASSFRGSLNNEQF
>TRBJ1-4|TRBV3-1
ASSPRSQGTGKLF
>TRBJ2-3|TRBV11-2
ASSPYRTGETDTQY
>TRBJ2-3|TRBV20-1
SAVRAVRASTDTQY
>TRBJ1-2|TRBV7-9
ASSSRRRGGIYGYT
>TRBJ2-1|TRBV12-3/TRBV12-4
ASSFMEYNEQF
>TRBJ1-1|TRBV7-9
AVRDRVSGNTEAF
>TRBJ1-5|TRBV27
ASSAYHRGGNQPQH
>TRBJ2-3|TRBV7-3
ASSRTGAPSTDTQY
>TRBJ1-6|TRBV12-3/TRBV12-4
ASSLQGSGSPLH
>NA|TRBV6-5
ASSYSRTGEVNYEQY
>TRBJ1-1|TRBV27
ASINRPTVSMNTEAF
>TRBJ2-7|TRBV2
ASSEGLQGGSYEQY
>TRBJ1-5|TRBV18
ASSFTGEGQPQH
>TRBJ2-1|TRBV6-2/TRBV6-3
ASSWQGNEQF
>TRBJ2-5|TRBV4-1
ASSQGGSGIEETQY
>TRBJ1-2|TRBV6-1
ASSKDSFPYGYT
>TRBJ2-1|TRBV18
ASSHGNSYNEQF
>TRBJ1-1|TRBV7-9
ASSLAIGQTEAF
>TRBJ1-5|TRBV24-1
ATSEGRQPQH
>TRBJ2-3|TRBV2
ASLPADTQY
>TRBJ2-7|TRBV6-1
ASSQPGTGVEQY
>TRBJ2-5|TRBV29-1
SAPRLERGETQY
>TRBJ1-2|TRBV5-4
ASRSMGYGYT
>TRBJ2-1|TRBV18
ASLWHNEQF
>TRBJ1-3|TRBV3-1
ASSQEIGNTIY
>TRBJ2-3|TRBV3-1
ASRPGTGVGGTQY
>TRBJ1-5|TRBV14
ASSPSSNQPQR